The clone carrying this T cell receptor beta chain was counted a few times. Its antigen is currently unknown. This sample stems from a study of blood T cells in healthy people across ages. Overall study findings and caveats: Possibly confounding the expanded clonotype changes was the fact that donor CMV status was unknown. Naive CD4+ cell counts and diversity both ran higher in long-lived than in aged donors.

Then a second PCR, running about 6 to 12 cycles, was carried out with a sample-barcoded 5' primer and a J-beta primer mix. Each CDR3 protein gets one entry after TCRdb re-called the 5' RACE reads with MiXCR. The profile shows about 280,000 distinct CDR3 sequences, roughly 26% of them singletons. Investigators took around 10 milliliters of peripheral blood from every donor. The authors extracted at least 6 micrograms of total RNA per sample. This clonotype was obtained from a woman between 70 and 85 years old in good health. Sequences were obtained from blood.

The CDR3 DNA reads as TGCAGCGTTGCTACAGGGGGGTACAATGAGCAGTTCTTC. Translated: CSVATGGYNEQFF. V and J are TRBV29-1 and TRBJ2-1; the match to TRBD1 covers 8 bases. The CDR3 has 13 amino acids. V dropped 4 bases and J dropped 4; count of bases not matched to a gene: 3. Germline CDR1 is SQVTM and CDR2 is ANQGSEA.